This TCR beta chain appears in the sequencing data of a study of blood T cell repertoires in COVID-19. Study overall: Material from acute and convalescent COVID-19 was sourced from the United States, Italy and Spain. The cDNA or gDNA used as material had been derived from T cells, B-cell-depleted T cells, or PBMCs.

CDR1 is MNHEY, CDR2 SVGEGT, per germline. V lost 2 bases and J 0 bases, leaving 19 bases between the germline ends. The CDR3 extends over 19 amino acids. This clone was seen a single time. In the original workflow: For nucleated cells, counts were estimated from reference gene primer amplification. Some clones are missing from TCRdb's copy, which holds only in-frame ones; the method was immunoSEQ multiplex PCR. V, J and clone size derive from that table, while D and trimming were established from the DNA sequence. The sample has some 300,000 clones; around 90% are singletons. Sample: peripheral blood. The sequence derives from a middle-aged woman with COVID-19, enrolled during active disease. This chain links TRBV6-2 or TRBV6-3 with TRBJ2-2; maybe TRBD2 (6 bases). In DNA form, the CDR3 reads TGTGCCAGCAGTTACAGAACCGGGAGAATTGGCGCGAACACCGGGGAGCTGTTTTTT. Its translation is CASSYRTGRIGANTGELFF.